This T cell receptor beta chain was captured in a study of T cell responses to AZD1222 COVID-19 vaccine (dated by TCRdb to 2020 to 2023). At the level of the whole study: AZD1222 recipients with second doses at about 4 weeks or about 12 weeks were pooled, because spike-specific TCR depth and breadth did not differ between schedules. TCR sequencing covered fewer than 250 trial participants: some 210 given two doses of AZD1222 and approximately 25 given two doses of MenACWY control vaccine. Trial participants were enrolled by age into 18-55, 56-69 and 70-plus year subgroups, with around 140, 26 and 57 TCR-sequenced participants respectively. Points the paper makes about the study in general: The whole spike protein was spanned by vaccine-associated CD4 TCRs, and dominant responses were seen in regions 160-218 and 743-854. After two AZD1222 doses, spike-specific TCR breadth and depth were significantly higher than at day 0 and than in MenACWY recipients. The 56-69-year group was small, and its depth increase did not reach significance, likely because of low power. Participants were mostly white British, with more females than males. The authors suggested clonal diversity may have been underestimated. Nearly half of unique spike-specific TCRs reportedly recognized epitopes outside regions mutated in the B.1.351 and B.1.1.7 variants. Conclusions about previously exposed vaccinees are limited, since just six AZD1222 recipients were seropositive for SARS-CoV-2 at baseline. Because no day 14 peak-response samples were available, the repertoires could be characterized only after the peak T cell response.

This clone was seen just once. It lacks a known antigen. The sample holds no much larger clone one base away, and base qualities are not on file. Per the publication, the time point label means: baseline before first vaccination. Vaccinee samples were obtained from the UK trials COV001 and COV002, which included a single-blind randomized controlled phase 2/3 trial of AZD1222 (ChAdOx1 nCoV-19) in healthy adults. For TCRbeta chain sequencing, PBMC samples were collected from trial participants at day 0 and at day 28 after the second dose. The CDR3 regions of human TCRbeta chains were analyzed by immunosequencing. Regarding the original processing steps: Repertoire TCRs were checked for matches against a reference library of SARS-CoV-2-specific TCRs that had been generated using the MIRA antigen-specificity platform. Breadth meant the fraction of unique TCRs that were SARS-CoV-2-associated, whereas depth meant the fraction of total T cells that were SARS-CoV-2-associated. Using the MIRA data, every spike-specific TCR was mapped to the spike region that the TCR reacted to and assigned to either a CD4 or a CD8 class. Log10-transformed breadth and depth values were compared by one-way ANOVA with Sidak's multiple comparisons tests. TCRdb took this table from immuneACCESS and kept in-frame rearrangements with V and J called. Such tables lack part of the clones; where checked against another copy, unresolved V genes explain under half of the gap, and the rest is unexplained. V, J and clone size were drawn from that table, and D and trimming were deduced from the DNA. This sample has approximately 100,000 clones in its table, and roughly 90% of those were observed once. Clones ranked in the top ten supply approximately 17% of the sample.

Germline trimming amounts to 2 bases on V and 0 bases on J, with 4 as the count of junction bases outside the gene matches. Including cysteine and phenylalanine, the CDR3 has 17 amino acids. Only CDR3 DNA is held: 51 bases, read in frame from base 1. CDR1 MRHNA and CDR2 SNTAGT were looked up in the germline V gene. The clonotype originates from an adult in good health. In this chain, TRBV6-4 is recombined with TRBJ1-4; 9 of the junction bases match TRBD1. The sample in question was peripheral blood, obtained on day 0 of AZD1222 vaccination. The CDR3 is CASSDPDRGATNEKLFF. The bases are TGTGCCAGCAGTGACCCGGACAGGGGTGCAACTAATGAAAAACTGTTTTTT.